Here is one T cell receptor beta chain with its context. Authors' processing steps: Amplification with reference gene primers provided the estimates of nucleated cell counts. Sequenced by immunoSEQ multiplex PCR; TCRdb stores in-frame clones only, minus some. V and J calls and clone size are those listed in that table; D and trimming were worked out from the DNA. The data hold about 190,000 clones, with 84% observed a single time. The data were obtained in a study of blood T cell repertoires in COVID-19. The V segment lost 6 bases and the J segment 11 bases; nucleotides outside the gene matches: 10. The CDR3 contains 13 residues. Germline CDR1 is SGHAT and CDR2 is FQDESV (reference sequence).

The sequenced sample consisted of peripheral blood. The gene calls are TRBV11-1 and TRBJ2-3; 8 bases map to TRBD2. The receptor's source is a woman aged 70-85 years with active or convalescent COVID-19. The chain's CDR3 is CASRLQPGGEQYF. For the CDR3, the DNA is TGTGCCAGCAGACTTCAACCCGGGGGGGAGCAGTATTTT.